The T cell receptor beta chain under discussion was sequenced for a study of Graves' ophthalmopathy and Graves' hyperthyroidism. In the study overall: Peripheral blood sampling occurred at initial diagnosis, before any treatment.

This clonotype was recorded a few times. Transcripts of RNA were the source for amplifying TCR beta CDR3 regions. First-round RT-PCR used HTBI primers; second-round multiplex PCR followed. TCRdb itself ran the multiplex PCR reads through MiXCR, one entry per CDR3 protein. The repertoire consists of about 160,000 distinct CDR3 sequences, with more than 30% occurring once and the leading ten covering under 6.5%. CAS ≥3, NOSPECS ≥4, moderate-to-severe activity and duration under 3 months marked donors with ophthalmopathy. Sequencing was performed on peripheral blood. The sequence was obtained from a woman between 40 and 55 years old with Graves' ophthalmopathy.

The CDR3 nucleotides read TGCAGTGCGGGGACAGGGGAGGCCGGGGAGCTGTTTTTT. This gives the protein CSAGTGEAGELFF. The V and J genes are TRBV20-1 and TRBJ2-2; 10 positions match TRBD1. CDR3 length equals 13 residues. Germline V gives CDR1 DFQATT, CDR2 SNEGSKA (reference sequence). The V and J ends lost 6 bases and 6 bases, in that order; junction bases with no gene match: 4.